The sample holds a few counts of the clone carrying this T cell receptor (beta chain). The data were taken from a study of blood T cell repertoires in COVID-19. Clones were sequenced by immunoSEQ multiplex PCR, and TCRdb holds only the in-frame ones, with some missing. Of approximately 320,000 clones listed, about 92% are singletons. This CDR3 is built from 14 residues. Trimming removed 0 bases from V and 1 base from J, with 7 bases in between. The germline V gene has CDR1 SGHRS and CDR2 YFSETQ. The V and J genes are TRBV5-1 and TRBJ1-1; possible D gene TRBD1, 5 bases. The origin of this receptor is a man between 60 and 70 years old who had recovered from COVID-19. The sample consisted of PBMCs or T cells enriched from blood (not recorded which). CDR3 protein: CASSLGQTNTEAFF. In DNA, the CDR3 is TGCGCCAGCAGCTTGGGACAGACGAACACTGAAGCTTTCTTT.